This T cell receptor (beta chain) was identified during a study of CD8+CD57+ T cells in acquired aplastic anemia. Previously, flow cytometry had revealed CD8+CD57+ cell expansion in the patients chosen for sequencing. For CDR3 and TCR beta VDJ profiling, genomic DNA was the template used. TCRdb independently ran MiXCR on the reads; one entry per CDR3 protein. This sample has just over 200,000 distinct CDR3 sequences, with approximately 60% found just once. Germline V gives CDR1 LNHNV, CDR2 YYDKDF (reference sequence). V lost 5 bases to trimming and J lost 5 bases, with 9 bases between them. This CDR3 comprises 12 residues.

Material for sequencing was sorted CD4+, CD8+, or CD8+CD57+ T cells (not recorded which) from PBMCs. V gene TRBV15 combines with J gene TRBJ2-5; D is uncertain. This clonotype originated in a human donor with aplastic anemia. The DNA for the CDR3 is TGTGCCACCAGCCAAGGGCGGGAGACCCAGTACTTC. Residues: CATSQGRETQYF. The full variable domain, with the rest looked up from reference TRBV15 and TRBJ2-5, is DAMVIQNPRYQVTQFGKPVTLSCSQTLNHNVMYWYQQKSSQAPKLLFHYYDKDFNNEADTPDNFQSRRPNTSFCFLDIRSPGLGDTAMYLCATSQGRETQYFGPGTRLLVL.